A selection of T cell receptor beta chains follows, all from one sample in a study of cytomegalovirus exposure and HLA in healthy donors. Clones were sequenced by immunoSEQ multiplex PCR, and TCRdb holds only the in-frame ones, with some missing. Among around 67,000 clones listed, roughly 66% were seen once. Sequencing was performed on PBMCs. The receptors stem from a woman aged 45-65 years in good health and CMV-seronegative. Both conserved end residues are part of each CDR3. A D gene is named only where the DNA matches it firmly. Expanded clones get a size class; other rows say once, few or many, or leave the size out.

j_call: TRBJ1-3; clone_size: -; v_call: TRBV19; d_call: TRBD1; cdr3_nt: TGTGCCAGTAGCCCGGGACAGAACCCCTCTGGAAACACCATATATTTT; cdr3_aa: CASSPGQNPSGNTIYF
j_call: TRBJ1-1; clone_size: -; v_call: TRBV5-1; d_call: -; cdr3_nt: TGCGCCAGCAGCTTGGAGGCTTTGGGGGGTAAAGCTTTCTTT; cdr3_aa: CASSLEALGGKAFF
j_call: TRBJ2-6; clone_size: -; v_call: TRBV28; d_call: -; cdr3_nt: TGTGCCAGCAGTTGGAGTTCTGGGGCCAACGTCCTGACTTTC; cdr3_aa: CASSWSSGANVLTF
j_call: TRBJ2-3; clone_size: -; v_call: TRBV4-2; d_call: -; cdr3_nt: TGTGCCAGCAGCCAAGGCCCCTTCGAGCAGGAAACGCAGTATTTT; cdr3_aa: CASSQGPFEQETQYF
j_call: TRBJ1-4; clone_size: -; v_call: TRBV19; d_call: -; cdr3_nt: TGTGCCAGTAGGACAGTCGAAAAACTGTTTTTT; cdr3_aa: CASRTVEKLFF
j_call: TRBJ2-3; clone_size: few; v_call: TRBV28; d_call: TRBD2; cdr3_nt: TGTGCCAGCAGTTTAGCGGGAGACACAGATACGCAGTATTTT; cdr3_aa: CASSLAGDTDTQYF
j_call: TRBJ2-4; clone_size: once; v_call: TRBV19; d_call: TRBD1; cdr3_nt: TGTGCCAGTAGTATGACAGGGAACATTCAGTACTTC; cdr3_aa: CASSMTGNIQYF
j_call: TRBJ2-7; clone_size: once; v_call: TRBV9; d_call: -; cdr3_nt: TGTGCCAGCAGCGTAGCAGGTGACCGTTTAGAGCAGTACTTC; cdr3_aa: CASSVAGDRLEQYF
j_call: TRBJ2-7; clone_size: -; v_call: TRBV4-2; d_call: -; cdr3_nt: TGTGCCAGCAGCCAAGATCTGTGGGCCGGACAAGACTACGAGCAGTACTTC; cdr3_aa: CASSQDLWAGQDYEQYF
j_call: TRBJ2-3; clone_size: once; v_call: TRBV4-3; d_call: TRBD2; cdr3_nt: TGCGCCAGCAGCCAGTATGGCTCAGGCGGTGCGGGAGGTTACACAGATACGCAGTATTTT; cdr3_aa: CASSQYGSGGAGGYTDTQYF
j_call: TRBJ1-2; clone_size: -; v_call: TRBV2; d_call: TRBD1; cdr3_nt: TGTGCCAGCAGACTTACAGGGGACAACTATGGCTACACCTTC; cdr3_aa: CASRLTGDNYGYTF
j_call: TRBJ2-5; clone_size: -; v_call: TRBV2; d_call: TRBD2; cdr3_nt: TGTGCCAGCAGCAGCGGGACTAGCGGGTCCCTCCAAGAGACCCAGTACTTC; cdr3_aa: CASSSGTSGSLQETQYF
j_call: TRBJ2-7; clone_size: -; v_call: TRBV19; d_call: TRBD1; cdr3_nt: TGTGCCAGTAGAGGACAGGGCGATTCCTACGAGCAGTACTTC; cdr3_aa: CASRGQGDSYEQYF
j_call: TRBJ1-1; clone_size: -; v_call: TRBV7-2; d_call: -; cdr3_nt: TGTGCCAGCAGCTTAGGTGGGGGGTTGAACACTGAAGCTTTCTTT; cdr3_aa: CASSLGGGLNTEAFF
j_call: TRBJ2-1; clone_size: -; v_call: TRBV18; d_call: TRBD2; cdr3_nt: TGTGCCAGCTCACTAGGACTAGCGGGAGTAGGAGAGCAGTTCTTC; cdr3_aa: CASSLGLAGVGEQFF
j_call: TRBJ2-7; clone_size: -; v_call: TRBV7-6; d_call: TRBD1; cdr3_nt: TGTGCCAGCAGCCTAGGGACAGGGGTCCCCCCCTACGAGCAGTACTTC; cdr3_aa: CASSLGTGVPPYEQYF
j_call: TRBJ2-7; clone_size: -; v_call: TRBV5-1; d_call: TRBD2; cdr3_nt: TGCGCCAGCAGCTTCATAGCGGGAGGTGCCTACGAGCAGTACTTC; cdr3_aa: CASSFIAGGAYEQYF
j_call: TRBJ2-3; clone_size: -; v_call: TRBV10-2; d_call: -; cdr3_nt: TGCGCCAGCACCCCCGTTAGAGCTTCAGATACGCAGTATTTT; cdr3_aa: CASTPVRASDTQYF
j_call: TRBJ1-2; clone_size: -; v_call: TRBV7-9; d_call: TRBD1; cdr3_nt: TGTGCCAGCAGCGAGGGACAGGGGGAAGGCTACACCTTC; cdr3_aa: CASSEGQGEGYTF
j_call: TRBJ2-7; clone_size: few; v_call: TRBV15; d_call: TRBD2; cdr3_nt: TGTGCCACCAGCAGCCCTGCGGGAGGCCAGTACGAGCAGTACTTC; cdr3_aa: CATSSPAGGQYEQYF
j_call: TRBJ1-4; clone_size: -; v_call: TRBV28; d_call: -; cdr3_nt: TGTGCCAGCAGTGCACCGGGGAGGGGTGTGGATGAAAAACTGTTTTTT; cdr3_aa: CASSAPGRGVDEKLFF
j_call: TRBJ2-6; clone_size: -; v_call: TRBV14; d_call: -; cdr3_nt: TGTGCCAGCAGCCCTAGGACAGTCCGATCTGGGGCCAACGTCCTGACTTTC; cdr3_aa: CASSPRTVRSGANVLTF
j_call: TRBJ1-1; clone_size: -; v_call: TRBV29-1; d_call: TRBD1; cdr3_nt: TGCAGCGGTCGAGGACAGGGCCCTGGGTTGGCTTTCTTT; cdr3_aa: CSGRGQGPGLAFF
j_call: TRBJ2-1; clone_size: -; v_call: TRBV10-1; d_call: -; cdr3_nt: TGCGCCAGCCAACACAGGGTTGGCGATGAGCAGTTCTTC; cdr3_aa: CASQHRVGDEQFF
j_call: TRBJ2-2; clone_size: -; v_call: TRBV29-1; d_call: -; cdr3_nt: TGCAGCGTAATTAGCGGAGAGGGAACCGGGGAGCTGTTTTTT; cdr3_aa: CSVISGEGTGELFF
j_call: TRBJ1-1; clone_size: -; v_call: TRBV6-5; d_call: -; cdr3_nt: TGTGCCAGCAGTTACTCGGCCGGGGGCACTGAAGCTTTCTTT; cdr3_aa: CASSYSAGGTEAFF
j_call: TRBJ2-5; clone_size: once; v_call: TRBV6-5; d_call: -; cdr3_nt: TGTGCCAGCACCATTCCCGGGGGAGAGACCCAGTACTTC; cdr3_aa: CASTIPGGETQYF
j_call: TRBJ2-3; clone_size: -; v_call: TRBV7-9; d_call: TRBD2; cdr3_nt: TGTTCCAGCAGCCCTAGTTTTGGCGGGAGGTCATCAGATACGCAGTATTTT; cdr3_aa: CSSSPSFGGRSSDTQYF
j_call: TRBJ2-6; clone_size: -; v_call: TRBV28; d_call: -; cdr3_nt: TGTGCCAGCAGTACTCTGGGAGCCTTCTCTGGGGCCAACGTCCTGACTTTC; cdr3_aa: CASSTLGAFSGANVLTF
j_call: TRBJ2-2; clone_size: few; v_call: TRBV30; d_call: -; cdr3_nt: TGTGCCTGGAGTTCCCTTGTCGGGGAGCTGTTTTTT; cdr3_aa: CAWSSLVGELFF
j_call: TRBJ2-2; clone_size: -; v_call: TRBV7-2; d_call: TRBD1; cdr3_nt: TGTGCCAGCAGCGAACAGGGGCTTGGGACCGGGGAGCTGTTTTTT; cdr3_aa: CASSEQGLGTGELFF
j_call: TRBJ1-2; clone_size: -; v_call: TRBV5-1; d_call: -; cdr3_nt: TGCGCCAGCAGTTACAGCCTTCTTAACTATGGCTACACCTTC; cdr3_aa: CASSYSLLNYGYTF
j_call: TRBJ2-1; clone_size: -; v_call: TRBV28; d_call: TRBD1; cdr3_nt: TGTGCCAGCAGTTTGTCAGGGGGCCGGAATGAGCAGTTCTTC; cdr3_aa: CASSLSGGRNEQFF
j_call: TRBJ1-2; clone_size: -; v_call: TRBV7-6; d_call: TRBD1; cdr3_nt: TGTGCCAGCAGCTGGCAACCGGGACAGGACGTCTATGGCTACACCTTC; cdr3_aa: CASSWQPGQDVYGYTF
j_call: TRBJ2-7; clone_size: -; v_call: TRBV18; d_call: TRBD1; cdr3_nt: TGTGCCAGCTCACCCCCGGGACAGGGGGCGGGGGAGCAGTACTTC; cdr3_aa: CASSPPGQGAGEQYF
j_call: TRBJ2-7; clone_size: few; v_call: TRBV30; d_call: -; cdr3_nt: TGTGCCTGGAGTGTGGAGGGCTACGAGCAGTACTTC; cdr3_aa: CAWSVEGYEQYF
j_call: TRBJ2-6; clone_size: -; v_call: TRBV7-2; d_call: TRBD1; cdr3_nt: TGTGCCAGCAGCCGAACAGGGGGCAGTGGGGCCAACGTCCTGACTTTC; cdr3_aa: CASSRTGGSGANVLTF
j_call: TRBJ2-7; clone_size: few; v_call: TRBV9; d_call: TRBD2; cdr3_nt: TGTGCCAGCAGCGTGGGTCTAGCGGGCATCTCCTACGAGCAGTACTTC; cdr3_aa: CASSVGLAGISYEQYF
j_call: TRBJ1-6; clone_size: -; v_call: TRBV27; d_call: TRBD1; cdr3_nt: TGTGCCAGCAGTCCGACAGGGGGCACCCTCCACTTT; cdr3_aa: CASSPTGGTLHF
j_call: TRBJ2-5; clone_size: few; v_call: TRBV15; d_call: TRBD1; cdr3_nt: TGTGCCACCAGCAGGGGACAGTACCAAGAGACCCAGTACTTC; cdr3_aa: CATSRGQYQETQYF
j_call: TRBJ1-5; clone_size: few; v_call: TRBV7-2; d_call: -; cdr3_nt: TGTGCCAGCAGCTCGGACGGCAGGGCTAATCAGCCCCAGCATTTT; cdr3_aa: CASSSDGRANQPQHF
j_call: TRBJ2-7; clone_size: -; v_call: TRBV30; d_call: -; cdr3_nt: TGTGCCTGGAGTCTGGGGAGGGAGCAGTACTTC; cdr3_aa: CAWSLGREQYF
j_call: TRBJ1-4; clone_size: -; v_call: TRBV7-6; d_call: TRBD1; cdr3_nt: TGTGCCAGCAGCTCGACAGGGGGTTGGGGCGAAAAACTGTTTTTT; cdr3_aa: CASSSTGGWGEKLFF
j_call: TRBJ2-1; clone_size: -; v_call: TRBV12-5; d_call: -; cdr3_nt: TGTGCTAGTGGCTCCCTAGGCGCACTCTACAATGAGCAGTTCTTC; cdr3_aa: CASGSLGALYNEQFF
j_call: TRBJ2-5; clone_size: -; v_call: TRBV10-3; d_call: TRBD1; cdr3_nt: TGTGCCATCAAGAGGACAGGGATGTCGTGGGAGACCCAGTACTTC; cdr3_aa: CAIKRTGMSWETQYF
j_call: TRBJ1-4; clone_size: -; v_call: TRBV7-2; d_call: TRBD1; cdr3_nt: TGTGCCAGCAGTTGGACAGGGACTAATGAAAAACTGTTTTTT; cdr3_aa: CASSWTGTNEKLFF
j_call: TRBJ1-4; clone_size: -; v_call: TRBV7-2; d_call: -; cdr3_nt: TGTGCCAGCAGCCCCCAGGGGGAAAAACTGTTTTTT; cdr3_aa: CASSPQGEKLFF
j_call: TRBJ2-7; clone_size: -; v_call: TRBV29-1; d_call: -; cdr3_nt: TGCAGCGTTGGCGGGATATACGAGCAGTACTTC; cdr3_aa: CSVGGIYEQYF